Presented here are 5 T cell receptor beta chains from one specimen sequenced in a study of cytomegalovirus exposure and HLA in healthy donors. PCR primers comprised 60 Vbeta and 13 Jbeta primers. Clones were read by immunoSEQ multiplex PCR, and TCRdb kept only the in-frame ones, dropping some. The sample holds around 190,000 clones, about four fifths seen once. The sequencing sample was made of PBMCs. The receptors shown here come from a man between 18 and 29 years old in good health and CMV-seronegative.

This clone was recorded a few times. CDR3 sequence reads: CASSLGAGGNNSPLHF. CDR3 bases: TGTGCCAGCAGCTTAGGTGCAGGGGGCAATAATTCACCCCTCCACTTT. The gene calls are TRBV7-9 and TRBJ1-6; 8 positions match TRBD1. This CDR3 region has 16 residues. J gave up 5 bases and V 1 base, and 4 bases lay outside the gene matches. CDR1 and CDR2 from the germline V gene are SEHNR and FQNEAQ (reference sequence). Based on the CDR3 plus reference TRBV7-9 and TRBJ1-6, the full variable domain is DTGVSQNPRHKITKRGQNVTFRCDPISEHNRLYWYRQTLGQGPEFLTYFQNEAQLEKSRLLSDRFSAERPKGSFSTLEIQRTEQGDSAMYLCASSLGAGGNNSPLHFGNGTRLTVT.

J is TRBJ1-2 and V is TRBV19, with D possibly matching TRBD1 (5 bases). The germline V and J ends were trimmed by 5 bases and 7 bases, with 17 bases remaining between them. CDR1 LNHDA and CDR2 SQIVND come from the germline V gene (reference sequence). The CDR3 totals 14 residues. CDR3 amino acids: CASSPQGQGGGYTF. CDR3 DNA sequence: TGTGCCAGTAGTCCGCAGGGCCAGGGTGGTGGCTACACCTTC.

The rearrangement links TRBV11-3 to TRBJ2-1; 16 nucleotides agree with TRBD2. V dropped 4 bases and J dropped 7; count of bases not matched to a gene: 1. Germline CDR1 and CDR2: SGHNT and YENEEA. CDR3 length equals 15 residues. The CDR3 is CASSSGLAGGNEQFF. CDR3 in DNA: TGTGCCAGCAGCTCGGGACTAGCGGGAGGGAATGAGCAGTTCTTC. The full variable domain, with the rest looked up from reference TRBV11-3 and TRBJ2-1, is EAGVVQSPRYKIIEKKQPVAFWCNPISGHNTLYWYLQNLGQGPELLIRYENEEAVDDSQLPKDRFSAERLKGVDSTLKIQPAELGDSAVYLCASSSGLAGGNEQFFGPGTRLTVL.

This chain uses TRBV6-1 with TRBJ2-7; D is possibly TRBD1 (7 bases). Trimming left V 10 bases short and J 0 bases short, with 13 bases between. The germline gives CDR1 MNHNS, CDR2 SASEGT. The CDR3 spans 13 residues. This chain's CDR3 is CATQGGLSYEQYF. The CDR3 DNA reads TGTGCCACCCAGGGGGGTCTCTCCTACGAGCAGTACTTC.

This chain links TRBV5-6 with TRBJ1-3, with unresolved D. From germline, CDR1 is SGHDT and CDR2 YYEEEE. The CDR3 is made up of 13 amino acids. V was pared by 0 bases and J by 5 bases, with 6 bases between. Here the CDR3 DNA reads TGTGCCAGCAGCTTGGGGCAGAGAAACACCATATATTTT. Protein product: CASSLGQRNTIYF.